Described below is a single T cell receptor beta chain sequence and its context. Antigen: not known. This sample is drawn from a study of radiation and T cells in renal cell carcinoma. Findings of the study overall: In blood, top tumor clones expanded by 2 weeks, shrinking by 4.

The time point was: blood 2 weeks post-SBRT. As to treatment: 15 Gy SBRT to primary tumor, nephrectomy 4 weeks later. The patient's renal cell carcinoma had clear cell pathology. Profiling relied on immunoSEQ multiplex PCR, and the TCRdb table lists in-frame clones only, not all of them. Of tens of thousands of clones listed, 80% are singletons. With 1 base clipped from V and 12 bases from J, the junction kept 19 bases outside the gene matches. The V gene's germline CDR1 is LGHNA and CDR2 YSLEER. This CDR3 contains 18 residues. The receptor was isolated from a woman aged 70-85 years with renal cell carcinoma. The V and J genes are TRBV4-3 and TRBJ2-1; 9 bases fit TRBD1. The sample was blood, taken from a patient whose treatment included radiotherapy and nephrectomy. CDR3 amino acids: CASSQAHAGDRDGAGQFF. Here the CDR3 DNA reads TGCGCCAGCAGCCAAGCCCACGCCGGGGACAGGGACGGGGCCGGGCAGTTCTTC.